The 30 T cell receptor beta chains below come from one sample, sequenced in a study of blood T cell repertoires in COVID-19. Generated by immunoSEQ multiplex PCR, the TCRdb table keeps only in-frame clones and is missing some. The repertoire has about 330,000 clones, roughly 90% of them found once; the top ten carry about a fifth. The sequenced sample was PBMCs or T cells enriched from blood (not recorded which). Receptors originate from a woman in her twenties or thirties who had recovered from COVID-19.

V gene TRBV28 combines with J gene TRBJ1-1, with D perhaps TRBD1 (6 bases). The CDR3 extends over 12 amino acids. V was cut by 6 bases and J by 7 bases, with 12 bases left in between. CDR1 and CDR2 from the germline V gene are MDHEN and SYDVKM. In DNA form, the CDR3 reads TGTGCCAGCAGGCGGCAGGGGAGTGAAGCTTTCTTT. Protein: CASRRQGSEAFF.

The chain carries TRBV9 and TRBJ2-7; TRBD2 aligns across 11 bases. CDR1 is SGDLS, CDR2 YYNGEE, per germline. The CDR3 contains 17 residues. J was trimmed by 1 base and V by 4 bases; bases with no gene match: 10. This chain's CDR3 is CASSTTRGLADSYEQYF. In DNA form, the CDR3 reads TGTGCCAGCAGCACGACCCGGGGACTAGCGGATTCCTACGAGCAGTACTTC.

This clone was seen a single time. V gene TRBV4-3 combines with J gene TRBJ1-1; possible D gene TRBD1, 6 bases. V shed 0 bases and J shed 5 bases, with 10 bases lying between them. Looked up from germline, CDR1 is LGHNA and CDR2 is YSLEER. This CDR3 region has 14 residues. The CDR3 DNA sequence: TGCGCCAGCAGCCAAGACTCAAGGGGGACTGAAGCTTTCTTT. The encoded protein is CASSQDSRGTEAFF.

CDR3 DNA sequence: TGTGCCAGCAGAGCTGACAACTCTGGAAACACCATATATTTT. As protein: CASRADNSGNTIYF. This rearrangement joins TRBV5-4 to TRBJ1-3, with D unclear. The germline V and J ends were trimmed by 5 bases and 0 bases, with 9 bases remaining between them. CDR3 size: 14 residues. Germline V gives CDR1 SGHNT, CDR2 YYREEE (reference sequence).

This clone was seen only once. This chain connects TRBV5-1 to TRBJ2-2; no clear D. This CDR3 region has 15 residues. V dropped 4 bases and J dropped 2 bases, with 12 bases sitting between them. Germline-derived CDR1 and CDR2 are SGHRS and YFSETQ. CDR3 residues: CASSPVQVNTGELFF. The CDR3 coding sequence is TGCGCCAGCAGCCCTGTACAAGTTAACACCGGGGAGCTGTTTTTT.

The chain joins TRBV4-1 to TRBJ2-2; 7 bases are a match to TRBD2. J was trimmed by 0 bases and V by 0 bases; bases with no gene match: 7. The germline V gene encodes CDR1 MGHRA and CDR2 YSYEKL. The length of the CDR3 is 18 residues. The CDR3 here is CASSQESAGAANTGELFF. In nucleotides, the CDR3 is TGCGCCAGCAGCCAAGAGTCCGCGGGAGCGGCGAACACCGGGGAGCTGTTTTTT.

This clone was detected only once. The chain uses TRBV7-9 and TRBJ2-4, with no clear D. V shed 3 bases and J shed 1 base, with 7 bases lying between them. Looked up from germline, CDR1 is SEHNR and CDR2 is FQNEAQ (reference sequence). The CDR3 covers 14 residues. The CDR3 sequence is CASSLEMAKNIQYF. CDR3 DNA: TGTGCCAGCAGCTTGGAGATGGCCAAAAACATTCAGTACTTC. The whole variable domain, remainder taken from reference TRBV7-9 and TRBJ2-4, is DTGVSQNPRHKITKRGQNVTFRCDPISEHNRLYWYRQTLGQGPEFLTYFQNEAQLEKSRLLSDRFSAERPKGSFSTLEIQRTEQGDSAMYLCASSLEMAKNIQYFGAGTRLSVL.

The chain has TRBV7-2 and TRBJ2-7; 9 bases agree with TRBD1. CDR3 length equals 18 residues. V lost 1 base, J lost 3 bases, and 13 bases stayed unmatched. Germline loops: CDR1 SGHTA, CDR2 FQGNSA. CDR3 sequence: CASSLVVGGTGLDYEQYF. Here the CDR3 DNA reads TGTGCCAGCAGCTTAGTCGTAGGCGGGACAGGGCTGGACTACGAGCAGTACTTC.

The CDR3 loop is CASSAQGNYGYTF. The DNA of the CDR3 is TGTGCCAGCAGCGCACAGGGGAACTATGGCTACACCTTC. This chain uses TRBV5-4 with TRBJ1-2, with 7 bases aligning to TRBD1. The CDR3 has 13 amino acids. CDR1 is SGHNT and CDR2 is YYREEE in the germline V gene (reference sequence). V lost 4 bases, J lost 2 bases, and 2 bases stayed unmatched.

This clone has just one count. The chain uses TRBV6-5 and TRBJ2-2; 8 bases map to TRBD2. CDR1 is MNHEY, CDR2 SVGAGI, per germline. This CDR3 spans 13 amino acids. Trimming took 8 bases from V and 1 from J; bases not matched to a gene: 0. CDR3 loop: CASAGGNTGELFF. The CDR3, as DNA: TGTGCCAGCGCGGGGGGGAACACCGGGGAGCTGTTTTTT.

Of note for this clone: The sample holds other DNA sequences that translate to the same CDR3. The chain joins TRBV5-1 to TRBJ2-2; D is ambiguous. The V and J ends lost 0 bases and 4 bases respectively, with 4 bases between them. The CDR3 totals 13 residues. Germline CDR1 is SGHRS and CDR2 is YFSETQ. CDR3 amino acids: CASSLAGTGELFF. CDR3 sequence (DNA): TGCGCCAGCAGCTTGGCCGGCACCGGGGAGCTGTTTTTT.

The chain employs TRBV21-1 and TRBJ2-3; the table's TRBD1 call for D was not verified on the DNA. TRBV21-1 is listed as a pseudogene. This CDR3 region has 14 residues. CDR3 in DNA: TGTGCCAGCAGTACGGGACAGAGCCCAGATACGCAGTATTTT. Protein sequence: CASSTGQSPDTQYF.

The CDR3 DNA sequence: TGTGCCAGTAGTAAAGGGACAGGCGGCTCCTACAATGAGCAGTTCTTC. It yields the protein CASSKGTGGSYNEQFF. The rearrangement uses TRBV19 and TRBJ2-1; 8 bases agree with TRBD1. V shed 4 bases and J 0 bases; nucleotides not matched to a gene: 5. This CDR3 has 16 amino acids. CDR1 and CDR2 (germline): LNHDA, SQIVND (reference sequence).

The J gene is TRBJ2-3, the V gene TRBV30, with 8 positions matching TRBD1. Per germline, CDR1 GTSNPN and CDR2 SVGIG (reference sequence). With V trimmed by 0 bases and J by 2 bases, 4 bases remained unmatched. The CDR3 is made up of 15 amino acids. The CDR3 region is CAWSVEDRATDTQYF. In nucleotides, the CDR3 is TGTGCCTGGAGTGTTGAGGACAGGGCCACAGATACGCAGTATTTT.

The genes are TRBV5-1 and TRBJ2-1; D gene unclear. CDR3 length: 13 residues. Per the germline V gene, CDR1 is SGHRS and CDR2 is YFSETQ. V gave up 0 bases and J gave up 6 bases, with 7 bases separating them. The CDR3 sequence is CASSLVTVNEQFF. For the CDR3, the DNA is TGCGCCAGCAGCTTGGTTACAGTCAATGAGCAGTTCTTC.

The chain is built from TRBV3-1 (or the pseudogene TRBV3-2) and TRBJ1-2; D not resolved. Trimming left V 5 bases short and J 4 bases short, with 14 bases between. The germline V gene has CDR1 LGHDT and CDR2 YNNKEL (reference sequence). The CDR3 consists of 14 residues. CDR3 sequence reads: CASSSWEMGYGYTF. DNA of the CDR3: TGTGCCAGCAGCTCCTGGGAGATGGGCTATGGCTACACCTTC.

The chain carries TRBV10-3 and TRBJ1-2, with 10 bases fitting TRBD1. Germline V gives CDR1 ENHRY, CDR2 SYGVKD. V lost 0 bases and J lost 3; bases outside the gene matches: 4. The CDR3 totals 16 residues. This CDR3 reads CAISESGDRGYYGYTF. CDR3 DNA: TGTGCCATCAGTGAGTCGGGGGACAGGGGCTACTATGGCTACACCTTC.

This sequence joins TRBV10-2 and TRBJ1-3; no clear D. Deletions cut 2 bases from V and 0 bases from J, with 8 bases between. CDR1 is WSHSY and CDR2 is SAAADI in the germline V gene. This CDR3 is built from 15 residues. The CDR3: CASSEAGTSGNTIYF. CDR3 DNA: TGCGCCAGCAGTGAGGCAGGAACCTCTGGAAACACCATATATTTT.

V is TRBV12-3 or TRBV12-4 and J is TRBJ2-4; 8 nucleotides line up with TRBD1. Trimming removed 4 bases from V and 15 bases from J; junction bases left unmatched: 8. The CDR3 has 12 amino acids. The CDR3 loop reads CASSSPTGVAYF. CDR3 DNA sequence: TGTGCCAGCAGTTCCCCGACAGGGGTCGCGTACTTC.

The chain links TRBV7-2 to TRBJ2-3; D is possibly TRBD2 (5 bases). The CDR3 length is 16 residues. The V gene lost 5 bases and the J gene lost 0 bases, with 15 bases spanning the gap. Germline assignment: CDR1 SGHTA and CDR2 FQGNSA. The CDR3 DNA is TGTGCCAGCAGCCCCCGGGGATTTGCTAGCACAGATACGCAGTATTTT. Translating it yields CASSPRGFASTDTQYF.

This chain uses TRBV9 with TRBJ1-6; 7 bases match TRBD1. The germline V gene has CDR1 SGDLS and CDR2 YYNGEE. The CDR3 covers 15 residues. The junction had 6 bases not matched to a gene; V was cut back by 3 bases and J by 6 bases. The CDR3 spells CASSEGDSPNSPLHF. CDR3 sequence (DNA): TGTGCCAGCAGCGAGGGGGACAGCCCTAATTCACCCCTCCACTTT.

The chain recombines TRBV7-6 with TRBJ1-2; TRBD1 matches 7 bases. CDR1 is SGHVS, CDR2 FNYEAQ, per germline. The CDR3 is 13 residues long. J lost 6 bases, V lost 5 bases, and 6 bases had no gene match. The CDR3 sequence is CASSLQGIDGYTF. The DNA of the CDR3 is TGTGCCAGCAGCCTACAGGGGATCGATGGCTACACCTTC.

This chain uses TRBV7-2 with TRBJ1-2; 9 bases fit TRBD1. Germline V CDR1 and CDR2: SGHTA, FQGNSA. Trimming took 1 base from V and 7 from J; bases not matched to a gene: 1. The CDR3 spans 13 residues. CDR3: CASSLGTGVGYTF. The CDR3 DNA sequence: TGTGCCAGCAGCTTAGGGACAGGGGTTGGCTACACCTTC.

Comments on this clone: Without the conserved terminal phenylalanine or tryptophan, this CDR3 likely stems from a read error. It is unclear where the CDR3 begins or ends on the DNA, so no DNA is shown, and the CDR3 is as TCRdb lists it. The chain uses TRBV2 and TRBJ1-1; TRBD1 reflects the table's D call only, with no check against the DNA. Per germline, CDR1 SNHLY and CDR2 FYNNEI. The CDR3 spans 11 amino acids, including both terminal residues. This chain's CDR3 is CASSEDGTARG.

The CDR3 here is CASRYTSPQGASYEQYF. CDR3 DNA: TGTGCCAGCAGATATACTTCGCCACAGGGGGCTTCCTACGAGCAGTACTTC. The chain links TRBV27 to TRBJ2-7; 9 nucleotides line up with TRBD1. The junction had 13 bases not matched to a gene; V was cut back by 6 bases and J by 1 base. The CDR3 consists of 17 residues. In germline, CDR1 is MNHEY, CDR2 SMNVEV (reference sequence).

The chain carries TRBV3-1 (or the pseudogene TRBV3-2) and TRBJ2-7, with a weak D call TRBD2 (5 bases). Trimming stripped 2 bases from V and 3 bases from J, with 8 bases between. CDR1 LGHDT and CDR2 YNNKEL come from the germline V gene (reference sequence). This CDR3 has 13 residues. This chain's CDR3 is CASSQRGLYEQYF. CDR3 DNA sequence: TGTGCCAGCAGCCAACGCGGACTCTACGAGCAGTACTTC.

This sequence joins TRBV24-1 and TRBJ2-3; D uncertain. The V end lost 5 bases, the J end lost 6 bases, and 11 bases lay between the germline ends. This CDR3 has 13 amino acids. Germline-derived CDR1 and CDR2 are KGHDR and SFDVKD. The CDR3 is CATSAHEVDTQYF. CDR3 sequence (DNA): TGTGCCACCAGTGCCCACGAGGTTGATACGCAGTATTTT.

The CDR3 sequence is CASSYKVGGGGTEAFF. The CDR3 region has the DNA TGTGCCAGCAGTTACAAGGTCGGGGGAGGAGGCACTGAAGCTTTCTTT. V is TRBV6-5 and J is TRBJ1-1; weak D call: TRBD1 (5 bases). V lost 2 bases, J lost 4 bases, and 17 bases lay in between. The CDR3 is 16 amino acids. CDR1 and CDR2 from the germline V gene are MNHEY and SVGAGI.

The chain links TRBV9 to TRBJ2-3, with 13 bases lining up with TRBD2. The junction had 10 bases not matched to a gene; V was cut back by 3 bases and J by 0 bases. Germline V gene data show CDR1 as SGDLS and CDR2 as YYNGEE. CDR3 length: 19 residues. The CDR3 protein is CASSAPGLAGTTSTDTQYF. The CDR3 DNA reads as TGTGCCAGCAGCGCTCCGGGACTAGCGGGGACTACTAGCACAGATACGCAGTATTTT.

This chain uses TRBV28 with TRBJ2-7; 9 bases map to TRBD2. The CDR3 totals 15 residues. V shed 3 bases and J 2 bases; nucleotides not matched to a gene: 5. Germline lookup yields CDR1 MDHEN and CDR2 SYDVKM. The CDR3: CASSFRGGRAYEQYF. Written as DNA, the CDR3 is TGTGCCAGCAGTTTCCGAGGCGGGAGGGCCTACGAGCAGTACTTC.